Listed below are T cell receptor beta chains from one sample, sequenced in a study of T cell responses to AZD1222 COVID-19 vaccine. Sequenced by immunoSEQ multiplex PCR; TCRdb stores in-frame clones only, minus some. The table lists 130,000 or so clones, 89% of them singletons, with just under 3% in the top ten. Here the sequenced sample was peripheral blood, taken on day 0 of AZD1222 vaccination. The receptors were sampled from an adult in good health. CDR3s include the opening cysteine and the closing phenylalanine or tryptophan. The D gene is left open where the match is weak. Clone size is not always given. Where it is, it says once, few, many or a class for expanded clones.

cdr3_nt cdr3_aa clone_size j_call d_call v_call
TGTGCCAGCAGCTTAGCGACCGGGACAGGGACTAGGATCCTTGGGGAGCAGTTCTTC CASSLATGTGTRILGEQFF - TRBJ2-1 - TRBV7-6
TGTGCCAGCAGTTTCTACCTAGCAGAGCAGTACTTC CASSFYLAEQYF - TRBJ2-7 - TRBV28
TGTGCCACCAGCAGAGACAACACCATATATTTT CATSRDNTIYF - TRBJ1-3 - TRBV15
TGTGCCAGCAGTATGTGGGCCCAAGAGACCCAGTACTTC CASSMWAQETQYF - TRBJ2-5 - TRBV27
TGTGCCAGCAGCCCTCGCGGACAGGGCCATGTGCCCCAGCATTTT CASSPRGQGHVPQHF - TRBJ1-5 TRBD1 TRBV5-6
TGTGCCAGCAGTGGGAATCGGGGGGCTAACTATGGCTACACCTTC CASSGNRGANYGYTF - TRBJ1-2 - TRBV2
TGTGCCAGCAGTTATTTTGGCGGAGGGCAAGAGACCCAGTACTTC CASSYFGGGQETQYF - TRBJ2-5 - TRBV6-2/TRBV6-3
TGTGCCAGTCTCGACAGAAGACAGGCGCTTAACCATGAAAAACTGTTTTTT CASLDRRQALNHEKLFF - TRBJ1-4 - TRBV28
TGTGCCAGCAGTGAACCTCGACAGGGGAGGTATGGCTACACCTTC CASSEPRQGRYGYTF - TRBJ1-2 TRBD1 TRBV6-1
TGTGCCAGCAGCTTAGGAGGGGCCAACGTCCTGACTTTC CASSLGGANVLTF - TRBJ2-6 - TRBV7-2
TGTGCCAGCAGCCGCGCCAGGGGGCGAGTCACTGAAGCTTTCTTT CASSRARGRVTEAFF once TRBJ1-1 TRBD1 TRBV14
TGTGCCGGAGAACAGGACGCTGAAGCTTTCTTT CAGEQDAEAFF - TRBJ1-1 - TRBV7-9
TGTGCTAGTGGTTTGCCTCTAGCGGGGGTTTACAATGAGCAGTTCTTC CASGLPLAGVYNEQFF - TRBJ2-1 TRBD2 TRBV12-5
TGTGCCAGCAGTTTATCGCTGACTAGTAGGCCCAATGAGCAGTTCTTC CASSLSLTSRPNEQFF - TRBJ2-1 - TRBV27
TGTGCCAGCAGCTTGTCGGGAGGGCCCGCCTTTGATACGCAGTATTTT CASSLSGGPAFDTQYF - TRBJ2-3 TRBD2 TRBV5-6
TGCGCCAGCAGCCTTTTATTAGGGGGGTACTATGGCTACACCTTC CASSLLLGGYYGYTF - TRBJ1-2 - TRBV4-3
TGTGCCACCAGCGCCCGGGGCTCGGCGGTGCAGTACTTC CATSARGSAVQYF - TRBJ2-7 - TRBV24-1
TGTGCCAGCAGCTCATACAGTAGGGGTCAGCCCCAGCATTTT CASSSYSRGQPQHF - TRBJ1-5 - TRBV6-2/TRBV6-3
TGTGCCTGGAGCATTCCGGGACTAGCGGGACAACACCGGGACAATGAGCAGTTCTTC CAWSIPGLAGQHRDNEQFF - TRBJ2-1 TRBD2 TRBV30
TGTGCCAGCAGCTTAGTTAGACTAGCGAAAGAGACCCAGTACTTC CASSLVRLAKETQYF - TRBJ2-5 TRBD2 TRBV11-2
TGTGCCAGCAGCTCCGCCGGGACAGGGGCCCCATGGGGCTACACCTTC CASSSAGTGAPWGYTF - TRBJ1-2 TRBD1 TRBV28
TGTGCCACCAGCAGAGATAGGACAACTGAGCAGTTCTTC CATSRDRTTEQFF - TRBJ2-1 - TRBV15
TGCGCCAGCGGGCCCGGGACAAACCCCACAGATACGCAGTATTTT CASGPGTNPTDTQYF - TRBJ2-3 - TRBV5-1
TGTGCCAGCAGTTTAGGGACAGGGGAGACGACTAATGAAAAACTGTTTTTT CASSLGTGETTNEKLFF once TRBJ1-4 TRBD1 TRBV5-8
TGTGCCAGCAGCCCCCTGCCGGGGCGGGGGGGAATGAACACTGAAGCTTTCTTT CASSPLPGRGGMNTEAFF - TRBJ1-1 - TRBV3-1/TRBV3-2
TGTGCCAGCAGTTACGCCTCGACAGGGAATGGCTACACCTTC CASSYASTGNGYTF - TRBJ1-2 TRBD1 TRBV6-2/TRBV6-3
TGTGCCAGCAGTGGAGTAACTAGCGGGAGCCCCTACAATGAGCAGTTCTTC CASSGVTSGSPYNEQFF - TRBJ2-1 TRBD2 TRBV2
TGTGCCAGCAGCTTGGAGGCGAACACAGATACGCAGTATTTT CASSLEANTDTQYF few TRBJ2-3 - TRBV7-9
TGTGCCAGCACCCCGCCTGGAGGGCAAGCGGGCAATGAGCAGTTCTTC CASTPPGGQAGNEQFF - TRBJ2-1 - TRBV7-9
TGTGCCAGCAGCCAAGGGGAGAGGGCAGGCGGCTACACCTTC CASSQGERAGGYTF once TRBJ1-2 - TRBV3-1/TRBV3-2
TGTGCCAGAAGCCATAGGAGGGGCAGGTGGAATACGCAGTATTTT CARSHRRGRWNTQYF - TRBJ2-3 - TRBV7-5
TGTGCCAGCAGTCAAGGGCCCGGGACAGGGGGGCAAGAGCAGTACTTC CASSQGPGTGGQEQYF - TRBJ2-7 TRBD1 TRBV7-9
TGCGCCAGCAGCTTGGGGGCAGTTAATGAAAAACTGTTTTTT CASSLGAVNEKLFF - TRBJ1-4 - TRBV5-1
TGTGCCAGCAGTGATCGGGGGGATATGAACACTGAAGCTTTCTTT CASSDRGDMNTEAFF - TRBJ1-1 - TRBV6-6
TGCGCCAGCAGCCAACTCCCCGGGACAGGGTATGTCGGGCAGTTCTTC CASSQLPGTGYVGQFF - TRBJ2-1 TRBD1 TRBV4-1
TGTGCCAGTAGTATCGGCGACAGTATGAACTATGGCTACACCTTC CASSIGDSMNYGYTF once TRBJ1-2 - TRBV19
TGTGCCAGCAGGGCATACAATGAGCAGTTCTTC CASRAYNEQFF - TRBJ2-1 - TRBV6-5
TGTGCCAGCAGTTCCGGAGGGGCTGTAACTAATGAAAAACTGTTTTTT CASSSGGAVTNEKLFF few TRBJ1-4 - TRBV28
TGTGCCAGCAGCCCCCGGGGGGGACAGCCTTACGAGCAGTACTTC CASSPRGGQPYEQYF - TRBJ2-7 - TRBV5-6
TGTGCCAGCAGTGTCCGGGACTATTATAACAATGAGCAGTTCTTC CASSVRDYYNNEQFF - TRBJ2-1 TRBD2 TRBV27
TGTGCCAGCAGCCAAGAATGGGACGAGCAGTACTTC CASSQEWDEQYF once TRBJ2-7 - TRBV4-2
TGTGCCAGCAGCCAACGGACAGGGATTCAGCGGATTTACGAGCAGTACTTC CASSQRTGIQRIYEQYF - TRBJ2-7 TRBD1 TRBV7-2
TGTGCCAGCAGCTTGGGCAGGGCAACCCAAGAGACCCAGTACTTC CASSLGRATQETQYF - TRBJ2-5 - TRBV7-7
TGTGCCAGCAGCCAAGCTCACAGTAGCGGGGGCCAAGAGACCCAGTACTTC CASSQAHSSGGQETQYF - TRBJ2-5 TRBD2 TRBV3-1/TRBV3-2
TGTGCCAGCAGTCCCACTCGGGTTAACACTGAAGCTTTCTTT CASSPTRVNTEAFF once TRBJ1-1 - TRBV6-5
TGCGCCAGCAGCCCCAGACAGTACAATGAGCAGTTCTTC CASSPRQYNEQFF - TRBJ2-1 - TRBV4-1
TGTGCCAGCAGCTTTTTATCGAGGGAGCTGTTTTTT CASSFLSRELFF few TRBJ2-2 - TRBV5-4
TGTGCCAGCACCGACAGGGGTACCTATGGCTACACCTTC CASTDRGTYGYTF once TRBJ1-2 TRBD1 TRBV2
TGTGCCAGCAGCACTAGATCCTACGAGCAGTACTTC CASSTRSYEQYF - TRBJ2-7 - TRBV28
TGCGCCAGCAGCCAAGCCGGGACACGAACCGGGGAGCTGTTTTTT CASSQAGTRTGELFF - TRBJ2-2 - TRBV4-1
TGTGCCAGCAGCTTTGGACTAGCGGGAGGTTACAATGAGCAGTTCTTC CASSFGLAGGYNEQFF - TRBJ2-1 TRBD2 TRBV11-3